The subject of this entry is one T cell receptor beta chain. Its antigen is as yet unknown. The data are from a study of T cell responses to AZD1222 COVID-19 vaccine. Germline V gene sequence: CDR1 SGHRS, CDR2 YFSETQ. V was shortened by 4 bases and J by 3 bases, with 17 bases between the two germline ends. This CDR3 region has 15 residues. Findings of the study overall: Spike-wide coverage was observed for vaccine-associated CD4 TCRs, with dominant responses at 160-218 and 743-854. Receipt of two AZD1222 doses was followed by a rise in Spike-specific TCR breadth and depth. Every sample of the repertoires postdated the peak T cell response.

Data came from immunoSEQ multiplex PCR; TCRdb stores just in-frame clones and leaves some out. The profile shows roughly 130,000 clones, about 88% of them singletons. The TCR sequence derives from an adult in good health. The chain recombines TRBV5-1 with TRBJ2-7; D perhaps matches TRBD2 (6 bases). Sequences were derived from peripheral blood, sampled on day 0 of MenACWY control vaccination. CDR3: CASSPDGGSIYEQYF. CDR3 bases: TGCGCCAGCAGCCCGGACGGAGGGAGTATCTACGAGCAGTACTTC.